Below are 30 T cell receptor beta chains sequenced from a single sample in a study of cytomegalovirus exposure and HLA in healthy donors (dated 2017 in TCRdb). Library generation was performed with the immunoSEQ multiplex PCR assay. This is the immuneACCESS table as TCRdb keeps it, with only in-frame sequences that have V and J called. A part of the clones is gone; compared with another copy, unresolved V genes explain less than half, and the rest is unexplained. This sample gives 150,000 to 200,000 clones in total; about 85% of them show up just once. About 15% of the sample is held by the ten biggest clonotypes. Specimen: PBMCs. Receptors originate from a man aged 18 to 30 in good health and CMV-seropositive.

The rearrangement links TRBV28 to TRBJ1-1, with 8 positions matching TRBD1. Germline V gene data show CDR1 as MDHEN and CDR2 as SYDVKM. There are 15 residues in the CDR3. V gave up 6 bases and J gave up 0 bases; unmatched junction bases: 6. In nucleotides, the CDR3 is TGTGCCAGCAGACCTAGGACAGGGCTGAACACTGAAGCTTTCTTT. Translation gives CASRPRTGLNTEAFF.

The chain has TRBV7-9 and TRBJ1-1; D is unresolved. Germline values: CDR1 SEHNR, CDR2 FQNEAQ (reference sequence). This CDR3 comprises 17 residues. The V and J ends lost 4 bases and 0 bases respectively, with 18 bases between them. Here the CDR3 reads CASSSSTNDYMNTEAFF. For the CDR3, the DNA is TGTGCCAGCAGCTCGTCCACCAATGACTACATGAACACTGAAGCTTTCTTT.

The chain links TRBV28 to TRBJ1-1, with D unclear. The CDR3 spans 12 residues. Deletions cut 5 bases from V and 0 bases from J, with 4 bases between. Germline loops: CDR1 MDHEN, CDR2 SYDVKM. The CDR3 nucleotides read TGTGCCAGCAGTCAGGTGAACACTGAAGCTTTCTTT. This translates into CASSQVNTEAFF.

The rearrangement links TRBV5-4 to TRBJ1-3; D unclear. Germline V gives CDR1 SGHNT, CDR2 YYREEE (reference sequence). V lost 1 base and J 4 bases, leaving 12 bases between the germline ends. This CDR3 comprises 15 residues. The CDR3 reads CASSLRGSFGNTIYF. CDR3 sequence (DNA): TGTGCCAGCAGCTTGAGAGGGTCGTTCGGAAACACCATATATTTT. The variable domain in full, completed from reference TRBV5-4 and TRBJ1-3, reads ETGVTQSPTHLIKTRGQQVTLRCSSQSGHNTVSWYQQALGQGPQFIFQYYREEENGRGNFPPRFSGLQFPNYSSELNVNALELDDSALYLCASSLRGSFGNTIYFGEGSWLTVV.

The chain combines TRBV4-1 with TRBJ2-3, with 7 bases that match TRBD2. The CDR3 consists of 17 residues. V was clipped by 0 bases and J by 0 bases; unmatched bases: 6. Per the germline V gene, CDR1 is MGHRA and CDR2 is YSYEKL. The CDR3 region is CASSQDSLAVSTDTQYF. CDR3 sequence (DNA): TGCGCCAGCAGCCAAGATAGCCTAGCGGTGAGCACAGATACGCAGTATTTT.

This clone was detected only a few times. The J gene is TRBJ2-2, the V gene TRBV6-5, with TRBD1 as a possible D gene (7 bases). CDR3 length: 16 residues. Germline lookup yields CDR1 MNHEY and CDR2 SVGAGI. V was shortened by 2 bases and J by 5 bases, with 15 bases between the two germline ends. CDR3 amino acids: CASSYIQGGWTGELFF. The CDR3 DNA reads TGTGCCAGCAGTTACATTCAGGGGGGATGGACCGGGGAGCTGTTTTTT.

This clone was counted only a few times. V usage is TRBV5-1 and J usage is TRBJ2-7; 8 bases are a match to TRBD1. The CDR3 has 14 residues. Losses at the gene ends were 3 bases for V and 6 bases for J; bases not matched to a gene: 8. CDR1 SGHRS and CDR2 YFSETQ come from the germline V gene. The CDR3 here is CASSSGQEGGEQYF. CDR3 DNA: TGCGCCAGCAGCTCGGGACAGGAGGGGGGCGAGCAGTACTTC.

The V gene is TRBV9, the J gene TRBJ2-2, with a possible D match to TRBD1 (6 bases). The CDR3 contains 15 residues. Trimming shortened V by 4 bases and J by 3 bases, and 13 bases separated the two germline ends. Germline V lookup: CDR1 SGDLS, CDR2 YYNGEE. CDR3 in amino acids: CASSSDSHYTGELFF. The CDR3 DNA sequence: TGTGCCAGCAGCTCGGACAGCCACTACACCGGGGAGCTGTTTTTT.

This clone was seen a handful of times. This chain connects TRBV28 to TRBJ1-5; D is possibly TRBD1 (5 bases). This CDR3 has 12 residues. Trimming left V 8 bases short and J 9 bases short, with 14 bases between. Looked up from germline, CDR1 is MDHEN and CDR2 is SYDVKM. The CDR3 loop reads CASGLGGGPQHF. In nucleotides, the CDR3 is TGTGCCAGCGGCCTTGGGGGAGGGCCCCAGCATTTT.

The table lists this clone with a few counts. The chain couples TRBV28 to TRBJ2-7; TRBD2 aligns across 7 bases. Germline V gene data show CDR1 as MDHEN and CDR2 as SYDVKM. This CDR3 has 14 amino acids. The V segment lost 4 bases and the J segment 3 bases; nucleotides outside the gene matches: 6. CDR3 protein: CASSSGLVSYEQYF. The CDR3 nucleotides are TGTGCCAGCAGTTCCGGACTAGTCAGCTACGAGCAGTACTTC.

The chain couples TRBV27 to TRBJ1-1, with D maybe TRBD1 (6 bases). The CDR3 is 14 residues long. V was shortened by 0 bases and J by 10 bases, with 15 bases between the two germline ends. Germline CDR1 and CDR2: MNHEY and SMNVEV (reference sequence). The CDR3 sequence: CASSLSVRGPVAFF. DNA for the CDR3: TGTGCCAGCAGTTTATCGGTCAGGGGCCCTGTAGCTTTCTTT.

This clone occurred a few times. For the CDR3, the DNA is TGCGCCAGCAGCCAAGGGACAGCCGAGTTCGCCCAGCATTTT. Its protein is CASSQGTAEFAQHF. The chain carries TRBV4-1 and TRBJ1-5; a possible D gene is TRBD1 (6 bases). The ends were cut back, 1 base at V and 11 bases at J, with 15 bases in the middle. The CDR3 is made up of 14 amino acids. The germline V gene encodes CDR1 MGHRA and CDR2 YSYEKL.

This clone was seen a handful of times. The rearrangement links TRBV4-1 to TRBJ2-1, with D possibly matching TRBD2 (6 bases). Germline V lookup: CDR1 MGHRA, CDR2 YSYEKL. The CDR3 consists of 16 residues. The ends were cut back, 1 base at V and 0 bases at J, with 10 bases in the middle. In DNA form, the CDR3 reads TGCGCCAGCAGCCAAGGGGAGGCCAGCTCCTACAATGAGCAGTTCTTC. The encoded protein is CASSQGEASSYNEQFF.

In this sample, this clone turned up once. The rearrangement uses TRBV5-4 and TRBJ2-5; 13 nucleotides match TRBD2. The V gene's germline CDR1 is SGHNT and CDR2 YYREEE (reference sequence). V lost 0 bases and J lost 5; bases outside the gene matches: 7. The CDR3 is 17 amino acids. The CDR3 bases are TGTGCCAGCAGCTTGGGCGGACTAGCGGGGGTCGGGGAGACCCAGTACTTC. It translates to CASSLGGLAGVGETQYF.

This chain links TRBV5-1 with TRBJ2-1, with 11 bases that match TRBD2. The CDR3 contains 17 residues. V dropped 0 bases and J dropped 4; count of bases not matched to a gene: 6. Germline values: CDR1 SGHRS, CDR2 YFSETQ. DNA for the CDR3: TGCGCCAGCAGCTTGGACGCTAGCGGGGGGTTATACAATGAGCAGTTCTTC. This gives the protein CASSLDASGGLYNEQFF.

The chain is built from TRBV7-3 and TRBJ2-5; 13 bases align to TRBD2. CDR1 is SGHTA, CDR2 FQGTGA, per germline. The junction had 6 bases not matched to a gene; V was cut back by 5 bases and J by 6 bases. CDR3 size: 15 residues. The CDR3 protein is CASSPGLAGIQTQYF. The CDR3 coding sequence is TGTGCCAGCAGCCCGGGACTAGCGGGAATTCAGACCCAGTACTTC.

The CDR3 here is CASSRQYPDSSETQYF. The CDR3 DNA is TGCGCCAGCAGCCGTCAATATCCGGACTCGTCAGAGACCCAGTACTTC. V and J are TRBV5-1 and TRBJ2-5, with TRBD2 as a possible D gene (5 bases). Trimming stripped 4 bases from V and 4 bases from J, with 20 bases between. This CDR3 is 16 amino acids long. Per germline, CDR1 SGHRS and CDR2 YFSETQ. The whole variable domain, remainder taken from reference TRBV5-1 and TRBJ2-5, is KAGVTQTPRYLIKTRGQQVTLSCSPISGHRSVSWYQQTPGQGLQFLFEYFSETQRNKGNFPGRFSGRQFSNSRSEMNVSTLELGDSALYLCASSRQYPDSSETQYFGPGTRLLVL.

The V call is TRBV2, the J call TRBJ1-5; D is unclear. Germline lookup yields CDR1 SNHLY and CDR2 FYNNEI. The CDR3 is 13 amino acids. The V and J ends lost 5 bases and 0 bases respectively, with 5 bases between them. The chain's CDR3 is CASSFNSNQPQHF. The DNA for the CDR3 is TGTGCCAGCAGTTTCAATAGCAATCAGCCCCAGCATTTT.

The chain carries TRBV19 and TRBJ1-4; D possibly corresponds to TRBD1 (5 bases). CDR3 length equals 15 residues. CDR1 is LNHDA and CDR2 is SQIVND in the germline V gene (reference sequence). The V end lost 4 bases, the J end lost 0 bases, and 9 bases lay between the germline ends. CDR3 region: CASSTGDTTNEKLFF. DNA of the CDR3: TGTGCCAGTAGTACGGGGGATACAACTAATGAAAAACTGTTTTTT.

The CDR3 nucleotides are TGTGCCAGCAGTTTGGAAGGAGGTGGCTACACCTTC. Amino acid sequence: CASSLEGGGYTF. This sequence joins TRBV27 and TRBJ1-2; D not certain. The CDR3 has 12 amino acids. The germline V gene has CDR1 MNHEY and CDR2 SMNVEV (reference sequence). V gave up 3 bases and J gave up 7 bases, with 9 bases separating them.

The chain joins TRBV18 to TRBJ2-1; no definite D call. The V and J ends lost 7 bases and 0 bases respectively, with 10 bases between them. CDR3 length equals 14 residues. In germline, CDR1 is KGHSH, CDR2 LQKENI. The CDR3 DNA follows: TGTGCCAGCTTTCGGCAGGCCTCCTACAATGAGCAGTTCTTC. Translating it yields CASFRQASYNEQFF. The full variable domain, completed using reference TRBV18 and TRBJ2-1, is NAGVMQNPRHLVRRRGQEARLRCSPMKGHSHVYWYRQLPEEGLKFMVYLQKENIIDESGMPKERFSAEFPKEGPSILRIQQVVRGDSAAYFCASFRQASYNEQFFGPGTRLTVL.

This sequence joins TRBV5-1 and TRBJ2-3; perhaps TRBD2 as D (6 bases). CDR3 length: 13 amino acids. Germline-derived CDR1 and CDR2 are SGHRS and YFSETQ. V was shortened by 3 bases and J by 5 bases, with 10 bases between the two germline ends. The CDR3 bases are TGCGCCAGCAGCTACCCAGCGGGAGATACGCAGTATTTT. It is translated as CASSYPAGDTQYF.

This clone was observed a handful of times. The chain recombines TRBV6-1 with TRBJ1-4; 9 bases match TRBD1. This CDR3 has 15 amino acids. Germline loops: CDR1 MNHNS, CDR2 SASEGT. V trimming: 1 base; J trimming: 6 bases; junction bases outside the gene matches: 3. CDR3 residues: CASSEDTGGYEKLFF. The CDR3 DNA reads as TGTGCCAGCAGTGAAGACACAGGGGGCTATGAAAAACTGTTTTTT.

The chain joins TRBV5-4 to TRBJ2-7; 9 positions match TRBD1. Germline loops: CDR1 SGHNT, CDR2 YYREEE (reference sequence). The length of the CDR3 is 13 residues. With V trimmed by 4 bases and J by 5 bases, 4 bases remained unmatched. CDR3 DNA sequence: TGTGCCAGCAGCCAGGACAGGGGTCACGAGCAGTACTTC. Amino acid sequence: CASSQDRGHEQYF.

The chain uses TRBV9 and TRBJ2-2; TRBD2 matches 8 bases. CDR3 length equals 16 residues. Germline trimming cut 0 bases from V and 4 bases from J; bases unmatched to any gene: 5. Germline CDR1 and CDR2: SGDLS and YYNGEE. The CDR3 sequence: CASSVEGGRLTGELFF. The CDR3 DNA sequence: TGTGCCAGCAGCGTAGAGGGCGGGAGGCTCACCGGGGAGCTGTTTTTT. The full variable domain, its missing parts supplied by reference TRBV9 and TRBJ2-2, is DSGVTQTPKHLITATGQRVTLRCSPRSGDLSVYWYQQSLDQGLQFLIQYYNGEERAKGNILERFSAQQFPDLHSELNLSSLELGDSALYFCASSVEGGRLTGELFFGEGSRLTVL.

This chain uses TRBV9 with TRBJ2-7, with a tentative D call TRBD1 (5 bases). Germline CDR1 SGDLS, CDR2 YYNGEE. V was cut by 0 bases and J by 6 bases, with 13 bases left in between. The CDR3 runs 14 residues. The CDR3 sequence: CASSVGQGLGEQYF. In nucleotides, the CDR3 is TGTGCCAGCAGCGTAGGGCAGGGATTGGGCGAGCAGTACTTC.

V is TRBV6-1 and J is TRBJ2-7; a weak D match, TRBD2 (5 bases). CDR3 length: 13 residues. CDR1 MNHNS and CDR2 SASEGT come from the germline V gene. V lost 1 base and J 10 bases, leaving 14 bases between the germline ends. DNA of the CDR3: TGTGCCAGCAGTGAAGGGGTAGCGCGAGTTCAGTACTTC. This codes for CASSEGVARVQYF.

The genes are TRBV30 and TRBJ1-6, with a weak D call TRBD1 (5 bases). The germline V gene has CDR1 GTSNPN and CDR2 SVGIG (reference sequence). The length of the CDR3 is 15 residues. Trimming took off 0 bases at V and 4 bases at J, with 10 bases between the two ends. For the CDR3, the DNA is TGTGCCTGGAGTGTGGCCAGGGATTATAATTCACCCCTCCACTTT. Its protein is CAWSVARDYNSPLHF.

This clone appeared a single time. The CDR3 protein is CASSSLFGAGPSYYNEQFF. In DNA form, the CDR3 reads TGTGCCAGCAGCTCCCTATTCGGAGCGGGGCCCTCTTACTACAATGAGCAGTTCTTC. J is TRBJ2-1 and V is TRBV7-2, with TRBD2 identical over 7 bases. Germline values: CDR1 SGHTA, CDR2 FQGNSA. This CDR3 comprises 19 residues. V trimming: 4 bases; J trimming: 3 bases; junction bases outside the gene matches: 18.

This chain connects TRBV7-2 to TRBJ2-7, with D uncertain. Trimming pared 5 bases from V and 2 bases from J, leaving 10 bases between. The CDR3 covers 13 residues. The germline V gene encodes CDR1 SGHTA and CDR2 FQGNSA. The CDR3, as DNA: TGTGCCAGCAGCATAGGGCATACCTACGAGCAGTACTTC. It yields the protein CASSIGHTYEQYF.